This T cell receptor beta chain was recovered during a study of cytomegalovirus exposure and HLA in healthy donors. At the level of the study: In an earlier analysis, some 110 million unique TCR beta sequences were found from about 190 million T cells. Roughly 80 million unique TCRs from HLA-typed donors made up an early data release. General observations from the study: The authors considered a cluster of highly shared sequence variants likely to be a sequencing artifact. Most TCR sequences were seen very rarely across donors, but some public TCRs occurred in many.

Germline V gene sequence: CDR1 LNHDA, CDR2 SQIVND (reference sequence). The CDR3 covers 14 residues. V dropped 5 bases and J dropped 4 bases, with 9 bases sitting between them. PCR involved 60 Vbeta and 13 Jbeta primers. TCRdb's table, derived via immunoSEQ multiplex PCR, lists solely in-frame clones and lacks some. Here the sample table reports 50,000 or so clones. As to this clone: Its antigen is still unknown.

This TCR came from a man aged 35-49 years in good health and CMV-seropositive. The chain uses TRBV19 and TRBJ1-6; D gene unclear. Sequenced input: PBMCs. CDR3 sequence (DNA): TGTGCCAGTAGTCTCATTAGTTATAATTCACCCCTCCACTTT. Its protein is CASSLISYNSPLHF.